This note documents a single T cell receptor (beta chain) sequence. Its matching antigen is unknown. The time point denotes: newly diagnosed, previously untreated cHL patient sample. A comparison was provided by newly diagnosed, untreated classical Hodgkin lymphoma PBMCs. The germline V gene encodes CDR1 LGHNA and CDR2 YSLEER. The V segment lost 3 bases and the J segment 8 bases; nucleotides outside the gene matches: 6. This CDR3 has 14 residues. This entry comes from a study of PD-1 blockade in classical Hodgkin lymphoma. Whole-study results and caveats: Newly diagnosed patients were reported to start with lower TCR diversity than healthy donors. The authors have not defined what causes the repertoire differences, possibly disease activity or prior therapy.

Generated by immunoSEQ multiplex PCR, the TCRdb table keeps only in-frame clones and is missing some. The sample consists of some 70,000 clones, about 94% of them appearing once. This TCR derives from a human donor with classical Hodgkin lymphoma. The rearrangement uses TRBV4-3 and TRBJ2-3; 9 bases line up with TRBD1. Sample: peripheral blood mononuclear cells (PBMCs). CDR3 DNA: TGCGCCAGCAGCCATTCGACAGGGGGTGGTACGCAGTATTTT. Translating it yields CASSHSTGGGTQYF.